This TCR beta chain was sequenced for a study of T cells after somatic rescue of genetic block. V dropped 5 bases and J dropped 4 bases, with 18 bases sitting between them. CDR3 length equals 15 residues. The V gene's germline CDR1 is MNHEY and CDR2 SMNVEV (reference sequence). Sequencing used immunoSEQ multiplex PCR; TCRdb keeps in-frame clones, though not all of them. The sample records more than 70,000 clones, 90% being singletons. The J gene is TRBJ2-7, the V gene TRBV27, with TRBD2 as a possible D gene (5 bases). The source is a woman in her late teens or twenties. The sequencing input was peripheral blood mononuclear cells (PBMCs). The DNA of the CDR3 is TGTGCCAGCAGTGGGAGTGTTGGGAGTCTATACGAGCAGTACTTC. Translating gives CASSGSVGSLYEQYF.